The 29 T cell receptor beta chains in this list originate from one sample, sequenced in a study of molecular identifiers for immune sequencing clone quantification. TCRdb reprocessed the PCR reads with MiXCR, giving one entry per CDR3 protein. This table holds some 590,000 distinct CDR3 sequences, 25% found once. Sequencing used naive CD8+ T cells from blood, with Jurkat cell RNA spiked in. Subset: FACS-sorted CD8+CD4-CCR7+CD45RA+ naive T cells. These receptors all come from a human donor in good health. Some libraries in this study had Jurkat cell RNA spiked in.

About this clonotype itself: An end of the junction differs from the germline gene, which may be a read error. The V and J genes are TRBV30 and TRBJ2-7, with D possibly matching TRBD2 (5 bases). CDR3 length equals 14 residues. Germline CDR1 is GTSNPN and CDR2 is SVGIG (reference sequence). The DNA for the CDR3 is TGTGCCTGGAGTGTCCGACACCCCGACGGGGAGCCGTACTTC. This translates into CAWSVRHPDGEPYF.

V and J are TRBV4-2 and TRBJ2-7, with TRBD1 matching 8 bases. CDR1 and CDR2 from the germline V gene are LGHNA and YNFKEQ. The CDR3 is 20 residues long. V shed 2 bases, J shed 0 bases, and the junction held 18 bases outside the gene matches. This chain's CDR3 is CASSQSRRTGSLPFSYEQYF. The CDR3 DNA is TGTGCCAGCAGCCAATCCCGTCGGACAGGGAGCCTCCCTTTCTCCTACGAGCAGTACTTC.

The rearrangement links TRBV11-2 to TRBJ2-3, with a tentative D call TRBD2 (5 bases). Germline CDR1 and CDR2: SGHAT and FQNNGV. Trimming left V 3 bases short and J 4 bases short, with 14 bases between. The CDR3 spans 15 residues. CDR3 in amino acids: CASSLVTGSADTQYF. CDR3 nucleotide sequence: TGTGCCAGCAGCTTGGTGACTGGGAGCGCAGATACGCAGTATTTT. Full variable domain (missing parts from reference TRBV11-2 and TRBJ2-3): EAGVAQSPRYKIIEKRQSVAFWCNPISGHATLYWYQQILGQGPKLLIQFQNNGVVDDSQLPKDRFSAERLKGVDSTLKIQPAKLEDSAVYLCASSLVTGSADTQYFGPGTRLTVL.

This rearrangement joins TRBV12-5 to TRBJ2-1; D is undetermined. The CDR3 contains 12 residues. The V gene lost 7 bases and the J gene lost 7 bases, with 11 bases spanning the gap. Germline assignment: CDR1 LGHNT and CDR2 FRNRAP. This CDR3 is CASATPGNEQFF. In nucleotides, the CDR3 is TGTGCTAGTGCCACCCCTGGGAATGAGCAGTTCTTC.

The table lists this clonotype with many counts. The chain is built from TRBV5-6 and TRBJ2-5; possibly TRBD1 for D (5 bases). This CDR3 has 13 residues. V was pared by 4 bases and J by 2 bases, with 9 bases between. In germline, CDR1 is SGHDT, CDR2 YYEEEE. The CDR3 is CASSPTEQETQYF. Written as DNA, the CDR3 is TGTGCCAGCAGCCCGACAGAGCAAGAGACCCAGTACTTC.

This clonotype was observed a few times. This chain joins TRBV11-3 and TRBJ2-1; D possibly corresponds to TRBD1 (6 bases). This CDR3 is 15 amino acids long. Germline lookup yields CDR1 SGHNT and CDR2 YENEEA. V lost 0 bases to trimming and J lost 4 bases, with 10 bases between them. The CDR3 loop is CASSLDLDSYNEQFF. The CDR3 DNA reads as TGTGCCAGCAGCTTAGACTTGGACAGTTACAATGAGCAGTTCTTC.

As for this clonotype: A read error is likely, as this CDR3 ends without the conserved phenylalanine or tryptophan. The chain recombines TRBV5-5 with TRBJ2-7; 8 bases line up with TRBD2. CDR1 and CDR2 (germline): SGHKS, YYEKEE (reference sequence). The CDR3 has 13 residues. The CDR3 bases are TGTGCCAGCAGCGGGACTAGTCTCTACAAGCAGTACTCC. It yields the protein CASSGTSLYKQYS.

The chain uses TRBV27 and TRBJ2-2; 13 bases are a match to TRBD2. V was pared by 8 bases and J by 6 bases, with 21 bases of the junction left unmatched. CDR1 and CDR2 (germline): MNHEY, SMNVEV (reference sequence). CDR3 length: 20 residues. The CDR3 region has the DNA TGTGCCAGCTCCCCGACGGGACTAGCGGGGATTACCACTTCGGCCGGGGAGCTGTTTTTT. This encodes CASSPTGLAGITTSAGELFF.

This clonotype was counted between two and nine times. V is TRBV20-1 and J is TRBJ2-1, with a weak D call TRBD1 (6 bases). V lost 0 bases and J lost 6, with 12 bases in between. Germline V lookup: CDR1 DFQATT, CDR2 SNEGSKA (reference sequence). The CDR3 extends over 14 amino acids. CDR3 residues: CSARDPGQLNEQFF. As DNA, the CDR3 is TGCAGTGCTAGAGACCCCGGACAGCTCAATGAGCAGTTCTTC.

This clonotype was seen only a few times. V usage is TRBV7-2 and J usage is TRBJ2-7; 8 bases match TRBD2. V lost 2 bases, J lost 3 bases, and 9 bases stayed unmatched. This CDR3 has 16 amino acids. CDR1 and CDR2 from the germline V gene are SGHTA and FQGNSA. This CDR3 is CASSLYGGLAFYEQYF. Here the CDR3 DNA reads TGTGCCAGCAGCTTATACGGAGGACTAGCATTCTACGAGCAGTACTTC.

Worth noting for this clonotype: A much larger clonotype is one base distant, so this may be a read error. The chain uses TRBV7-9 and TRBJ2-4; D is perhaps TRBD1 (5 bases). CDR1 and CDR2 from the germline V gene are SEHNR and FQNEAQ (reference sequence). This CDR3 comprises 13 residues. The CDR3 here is CVSSLVQENIQYF. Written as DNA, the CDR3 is TGTGTCAGCAGCTTAGTACAGGAAAACATTCAGTACTTC.

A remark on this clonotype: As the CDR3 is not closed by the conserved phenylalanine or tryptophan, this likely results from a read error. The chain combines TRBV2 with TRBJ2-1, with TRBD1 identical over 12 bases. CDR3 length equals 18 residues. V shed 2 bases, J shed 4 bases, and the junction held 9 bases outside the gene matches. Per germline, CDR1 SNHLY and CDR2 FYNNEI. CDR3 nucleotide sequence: TGTGCCAGCAGTGAAACCGGGACAGGGGGCGCGGGGTACAATGAGCAGTTCTCC. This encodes CASSETGTGGAGYNEQFS.

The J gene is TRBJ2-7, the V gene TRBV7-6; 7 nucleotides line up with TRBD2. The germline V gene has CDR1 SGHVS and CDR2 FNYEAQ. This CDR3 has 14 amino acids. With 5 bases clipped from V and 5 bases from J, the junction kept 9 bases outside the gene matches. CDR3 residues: CASSHRGGADEQYF. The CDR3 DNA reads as TGTGCCAGCAGCCACCGCGGGGGTGCCGACGAGCAGTACTTC.

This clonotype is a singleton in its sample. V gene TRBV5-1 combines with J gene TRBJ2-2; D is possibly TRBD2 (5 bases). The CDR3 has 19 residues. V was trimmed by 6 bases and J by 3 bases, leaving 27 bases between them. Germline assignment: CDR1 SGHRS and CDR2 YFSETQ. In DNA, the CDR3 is TGCGCCAGCAACCCCGGCCGGGGTACTTACCTCACGGACACCGGGGAGCTGTTTTTT. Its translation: CASNPGRGTYLTDTGELFF.

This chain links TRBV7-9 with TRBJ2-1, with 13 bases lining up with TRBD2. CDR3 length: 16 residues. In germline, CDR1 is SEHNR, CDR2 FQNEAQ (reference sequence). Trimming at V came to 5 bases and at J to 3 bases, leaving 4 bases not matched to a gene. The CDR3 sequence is CASSRGLAGFYNEQFF. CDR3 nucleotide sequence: TGTGCCAGCAGCCGGGGACTAGCGGGATTCTACAATGAGCAGTTCTTC.

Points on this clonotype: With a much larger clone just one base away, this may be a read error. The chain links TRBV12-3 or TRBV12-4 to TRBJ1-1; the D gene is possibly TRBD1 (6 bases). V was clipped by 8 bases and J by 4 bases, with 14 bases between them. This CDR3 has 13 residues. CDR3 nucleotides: TGTGCCAGCGTGGACAGTATGACCACTGAAGCTTTCTTT. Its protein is CASVDSMTTEAFF.

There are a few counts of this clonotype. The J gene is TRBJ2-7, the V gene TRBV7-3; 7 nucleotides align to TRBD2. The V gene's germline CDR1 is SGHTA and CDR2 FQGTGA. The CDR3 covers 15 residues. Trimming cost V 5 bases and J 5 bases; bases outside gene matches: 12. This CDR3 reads CASSRDVSGLDEQYF. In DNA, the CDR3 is TGTGCCAGCAGCCGGGATGTTAGCGGGCTCGACGAGCAGTACTTC.

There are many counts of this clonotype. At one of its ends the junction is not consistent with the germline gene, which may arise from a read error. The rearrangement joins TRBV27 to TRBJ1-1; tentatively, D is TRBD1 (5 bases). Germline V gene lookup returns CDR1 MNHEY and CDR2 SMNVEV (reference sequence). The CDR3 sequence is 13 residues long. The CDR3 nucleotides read TGCGCCAGCAGCCCGACAGTGAACACTGAAGCTTTCTTT. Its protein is CASSPTVNTEAFF.

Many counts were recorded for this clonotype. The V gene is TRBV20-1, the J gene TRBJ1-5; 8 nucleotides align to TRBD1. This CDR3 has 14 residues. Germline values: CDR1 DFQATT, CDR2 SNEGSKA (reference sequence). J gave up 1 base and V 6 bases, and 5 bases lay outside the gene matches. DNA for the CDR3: TGCAGTGCAGAGGACAGGGCCAGCAATCAGCCCCAGCATTTT. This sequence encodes CSAEDRASNQPQHF.

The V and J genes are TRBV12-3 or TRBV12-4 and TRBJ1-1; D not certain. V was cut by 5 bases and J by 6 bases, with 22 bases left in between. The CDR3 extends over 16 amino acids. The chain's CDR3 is CASSPLGEEAGAEAFF. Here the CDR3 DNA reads TGTGCCAGCAGTCCGCTCGGGGAAGAGGCTGGGGCTGAAGCTTTCTTT.

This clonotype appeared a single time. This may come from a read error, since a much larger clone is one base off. CDR3 bases: TGCAGCGTTAATCCTAGCGGGGGATCGGGCACCGGGGAGCTGTTTTTT. It codes for CSVNPSGGSGTGELFF. This chain links TRBV29-1 with TRBJ2-2, with 10 positions matching TRBD2. This CDR3 spans 16 amino acids. V shed 5 bases, J shed 4 bases, and the junction held 10 bases outside the gene matches. Germline CDR1 SQVTM, CDR2 ANQGSEA.

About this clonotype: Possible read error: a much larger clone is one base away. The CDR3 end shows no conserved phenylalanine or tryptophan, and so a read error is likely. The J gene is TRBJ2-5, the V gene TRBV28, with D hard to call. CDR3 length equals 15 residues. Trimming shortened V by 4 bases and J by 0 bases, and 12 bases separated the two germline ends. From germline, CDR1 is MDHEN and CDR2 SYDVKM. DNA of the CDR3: TGTGCCAGCAGTTCACAGAGGACGGACCAAGAGACCCAGTACTAC. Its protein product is CASSSQRTDQETQYY.

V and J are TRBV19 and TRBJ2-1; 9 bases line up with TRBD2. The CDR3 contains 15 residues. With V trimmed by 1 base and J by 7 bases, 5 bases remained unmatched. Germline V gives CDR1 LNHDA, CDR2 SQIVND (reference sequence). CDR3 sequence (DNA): TGTGCCAGTAGTATAGGCCTTAGCGGGAGTAATGAGCAGTTCTTC. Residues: CASSIGLSGSNEQFF. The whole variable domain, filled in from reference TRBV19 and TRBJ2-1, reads DGGITQSPKYLFRKEGQNVTLSCEQNLNHDAMYWYRQDPGQGLRLIYYSQIVNDFQKGDIAEGYSVSREKKESFPLTVTSAQKNPTAFYLCASSIGLSGSNEQFFGPGTRLTVL.

The DNA of the CDR3 is TGTGCCAGCAGCTTCTTCGCCCCGGAAGAGCAGTACTTC. Its translation: CASSFFAPEEQYF. The chain combines TRBV9 with TRBJ2-7; D call uncertain. Germline-derived CDR1 and CDR2 are SGDLS and YYNGEE. The CDR3 consists of 13 residues. Trimming pared 4 bases from V and 7 bases from J, leaving 15 bases between.

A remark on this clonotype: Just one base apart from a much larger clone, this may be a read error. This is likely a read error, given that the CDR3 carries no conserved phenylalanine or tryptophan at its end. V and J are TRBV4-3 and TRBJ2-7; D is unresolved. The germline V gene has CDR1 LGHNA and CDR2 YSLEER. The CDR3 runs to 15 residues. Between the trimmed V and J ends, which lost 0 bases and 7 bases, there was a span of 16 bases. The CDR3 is CASSQESWGPVEQYL. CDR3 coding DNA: TGCGCCAGCAGCCAAGAGTCTTGGGGTCCCGTGGAGCAGTACTTA.

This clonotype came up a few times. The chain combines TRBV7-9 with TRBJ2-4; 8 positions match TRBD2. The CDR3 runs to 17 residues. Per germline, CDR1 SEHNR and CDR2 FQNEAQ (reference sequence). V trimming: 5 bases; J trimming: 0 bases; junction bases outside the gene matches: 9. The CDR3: CASSPPSAGVAKNIQYF. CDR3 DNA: TGTGCCAGCAGCCCACCCTCAGCGGGGGTAGCCAAAAACATTCAGTACTTC.

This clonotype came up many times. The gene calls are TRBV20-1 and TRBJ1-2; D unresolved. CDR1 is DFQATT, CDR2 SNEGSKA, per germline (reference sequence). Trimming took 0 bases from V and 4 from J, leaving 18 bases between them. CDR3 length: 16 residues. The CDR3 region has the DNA TGCAGTGCTAGAGATCCCCCGGGCAGAAAATCCTATGGCTACACCTTC. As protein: CSARDPPGRKSYGYTF.

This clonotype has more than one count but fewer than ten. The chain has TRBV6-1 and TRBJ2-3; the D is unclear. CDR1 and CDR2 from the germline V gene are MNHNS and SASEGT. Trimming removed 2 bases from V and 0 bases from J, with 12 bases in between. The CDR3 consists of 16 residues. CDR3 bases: TGTGCCAGCAGTGAACTTATAGGGCCTAGCACAGATACGCAGTATTTT. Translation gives CASSELIGPSTDTQYF.

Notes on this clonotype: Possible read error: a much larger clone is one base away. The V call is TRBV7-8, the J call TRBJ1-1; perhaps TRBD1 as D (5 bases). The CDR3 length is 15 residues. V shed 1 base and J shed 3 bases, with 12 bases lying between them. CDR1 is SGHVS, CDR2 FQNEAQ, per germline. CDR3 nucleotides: TGTGCCAGCAGCTTAGTAGGGGTACCGTACACTGAAGCTTTCTTT. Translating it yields CASSLVGVPYTEAFF.